Listed here is a single T cell receptor (beta chain). The sample comes from a study of T cell responses to AZD1222 COVID-19 vaccine. Clones were sequenced by immunoSEQ multiplex PCR, and TCRdb holds only the in-frame ones, with some missing. The sample has some 150,000 clones; roughly 84% are singletons. The germline CDR1 and CDR2 sequences are SNHLY and FYNNEI. V lost 4 bases and J lost 6, with 9 bases in between. This CDR3 contains 13 residues. Source: peripheral blood, taken 28 days after the second AZD1222 dose. The source is an adult who received the AZD1222 COVID-19 vaccine. The rearrangement joins TRBV2 to TRBJ2-2; D remains ambiguous. The CDR3: CASSGSRSGELFF. The CDR3 DNA is TGTGCCAGCAGTGGAAGTCGGTCCGGGGAGCTGTTTTTT.